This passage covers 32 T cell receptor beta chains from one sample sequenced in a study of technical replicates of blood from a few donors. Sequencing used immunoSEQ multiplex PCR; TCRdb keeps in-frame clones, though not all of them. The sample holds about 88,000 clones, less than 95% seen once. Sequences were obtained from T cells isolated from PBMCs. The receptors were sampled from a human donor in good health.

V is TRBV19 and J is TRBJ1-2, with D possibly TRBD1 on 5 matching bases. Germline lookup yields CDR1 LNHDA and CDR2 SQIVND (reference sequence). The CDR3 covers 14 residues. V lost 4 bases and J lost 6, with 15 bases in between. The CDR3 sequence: CASSTLQGENGYTF. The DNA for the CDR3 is TGTGCCAGTAGTACTTTGCAAGGGGAAAATGGCTACACCTTC.

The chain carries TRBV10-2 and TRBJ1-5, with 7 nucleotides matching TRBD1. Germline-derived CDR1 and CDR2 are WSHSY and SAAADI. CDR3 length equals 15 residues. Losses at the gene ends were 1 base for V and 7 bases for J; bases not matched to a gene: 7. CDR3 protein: CASSEWRQGRQPQHF. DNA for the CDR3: TGCGCCAGCAGTGAGTGGCGACAGGGTCGACAGCCCCAGCATTTT.

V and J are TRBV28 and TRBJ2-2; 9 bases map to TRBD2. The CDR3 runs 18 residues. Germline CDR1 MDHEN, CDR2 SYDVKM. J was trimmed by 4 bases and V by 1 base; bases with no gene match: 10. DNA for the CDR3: TGTGCCAGCAGTTTATTGAAGCGGGAGGCCTTCCTCACCGGGGAGCTGTTTTTT. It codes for CASSLLKREAFLTGELFF.

The CDR3 protein is CASGSQGAVGELFF. Here the CDR3 DNA reads TGTGCTAGTGGATCTCAGGGGGCCGTAGGGGAGCTGTTTTTT. The V call is TRBV12-5, the J call TRBJ2-2, with 8 bases that match TRBD1. This CDR3 spans 14 amino acids. Germline lookup yields CDR1 LGHNT and CDR2 FRNRAP. Losses at the gene ends were 6 bases for V and 8 bases for J; bases not matched to a gene: 8.

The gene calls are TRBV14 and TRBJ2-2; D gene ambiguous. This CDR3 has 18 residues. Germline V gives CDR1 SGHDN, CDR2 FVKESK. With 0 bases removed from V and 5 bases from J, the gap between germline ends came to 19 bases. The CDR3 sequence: CASSQDGQFALGTGELFF. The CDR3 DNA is TGTGCCAGCAGCCAAGATGGGCAATTCGCCTTGGGTACCGGGGAGCTGTTTTTT.

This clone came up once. For the CDR3, the DNA is TGTGCCAGCAGCCCCGTAGCGGGCGTCTCCTACGAGCAGTACTTC. This translates into CASSPVAGVSYEQYF. The chain employs TRBV27 and TRBJ2-7, with 7 positions matching TRBD2. The CDR3 has 15 residues. The V gene's germline CDR1 is MNHEY and CDR2 SMNVEV (reference sequence). V was clipped by 6 bases and J by 0 bases; unmatched bases: 8.

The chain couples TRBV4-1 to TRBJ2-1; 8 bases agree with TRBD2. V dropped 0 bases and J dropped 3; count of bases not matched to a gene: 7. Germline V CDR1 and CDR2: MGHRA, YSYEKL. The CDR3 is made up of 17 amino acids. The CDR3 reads CASSQDPTSAYYNEQFF. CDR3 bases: TGCGCCAGCAGCCAAGACCCGACTAGCGCCTACTACAATGAGCAGTTCTTC.

DNA for the CDR3: TGTGCCAGCAGTGGGGGGACATCGGCCTACGAGCAGTACTTC. It specifies CASSGGTSAYEQYF. V gene TRBV2 combines with J gene TRBJ2-7, with a weak D call TRBD1 (6 bases). The CDR3 spans 14 residues. Germline CDR1 reads SNHLY; CDR2 reads FYNNEI. The V end lost 4 bases, the J end lost 2 bases, and 12 bases lay between the germline ends.

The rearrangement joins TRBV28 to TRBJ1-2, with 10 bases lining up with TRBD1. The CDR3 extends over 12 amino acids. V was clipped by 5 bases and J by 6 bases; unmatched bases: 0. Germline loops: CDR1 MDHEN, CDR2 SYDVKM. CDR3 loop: CASSGTGDGYTF. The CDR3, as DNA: TGTGCCAGCAGTGGGACAGGGGATGGCTACACCTTC.

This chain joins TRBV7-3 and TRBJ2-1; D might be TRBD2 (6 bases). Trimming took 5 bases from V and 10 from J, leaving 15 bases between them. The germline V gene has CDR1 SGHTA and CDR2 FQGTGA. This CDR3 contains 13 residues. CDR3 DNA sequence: TGTGCCAGCAGCCCCTCAGGAGGGGAAGAGCAGTTCTTC. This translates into CASSPSGGEEQFF.

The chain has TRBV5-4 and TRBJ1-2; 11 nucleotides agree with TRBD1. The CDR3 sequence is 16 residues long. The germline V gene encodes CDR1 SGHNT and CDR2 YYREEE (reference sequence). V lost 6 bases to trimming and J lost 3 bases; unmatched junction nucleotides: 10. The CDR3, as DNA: TGTGCCAGCACCGCGGACAGGGGGCATCTAGACTATGGCTACACCTTC. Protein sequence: CASTADRGHLDYGYTF.

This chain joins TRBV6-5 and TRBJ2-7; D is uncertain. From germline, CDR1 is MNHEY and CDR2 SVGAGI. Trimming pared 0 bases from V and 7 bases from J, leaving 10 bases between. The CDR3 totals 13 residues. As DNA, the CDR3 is TGTGCCAGCAGTTACTCGTTATCTCTAGAGCAGTACTTC. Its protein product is CASSYSLSLEQYF.

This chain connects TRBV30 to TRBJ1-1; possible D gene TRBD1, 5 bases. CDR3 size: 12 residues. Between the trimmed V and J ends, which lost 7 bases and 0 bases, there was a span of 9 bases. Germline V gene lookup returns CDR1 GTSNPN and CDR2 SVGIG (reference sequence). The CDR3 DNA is TGTGCCTACTCGACAGTGAACACTGAAGCTTTCTTT. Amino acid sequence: CAYSTVNTEAFF. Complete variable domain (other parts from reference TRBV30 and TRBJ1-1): SQTIHQWPATLVQPVGSPLSLECTVEGTSNPNLYWYRQAAGRGLQLLFYSVGIGQISSEVPQNLSASRPQDRQFILSSKKLLLSDSGFYLCAYSTVNTEAFFGQGTRLTVV.

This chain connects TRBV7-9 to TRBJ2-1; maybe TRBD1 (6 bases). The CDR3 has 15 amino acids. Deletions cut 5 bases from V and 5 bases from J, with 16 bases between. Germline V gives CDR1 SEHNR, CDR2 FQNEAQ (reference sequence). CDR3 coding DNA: TGTGCCAGCAGCCTAAGAGGGGGATACAACAATGAGCAGTTCTTC. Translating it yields CASSLRGGYNNEQFF.

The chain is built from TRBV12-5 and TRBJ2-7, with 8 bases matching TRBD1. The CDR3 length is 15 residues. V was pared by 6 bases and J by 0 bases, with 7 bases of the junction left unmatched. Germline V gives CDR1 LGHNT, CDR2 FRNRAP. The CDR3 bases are TGTGCTAGTGGCCCCAACAGGGGGTTCTCCTACGAGCAGTACTTC. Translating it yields CASGPNRGFSYEQYF.

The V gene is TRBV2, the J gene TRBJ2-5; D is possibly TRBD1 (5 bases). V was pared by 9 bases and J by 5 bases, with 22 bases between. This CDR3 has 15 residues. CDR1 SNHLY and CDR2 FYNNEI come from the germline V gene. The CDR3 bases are TGTGCCAGGCCCGTCCTGGCAGGGTACTGGGAGACCCAGTACTTC. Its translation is CARPVLAGYWETQYF. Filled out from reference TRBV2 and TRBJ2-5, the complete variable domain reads EPEVTQTPSHQVTQMGQEVILRCVPISNHLYFYWYRQILGQKVEFLVSFYNNEISEKSEIFDDQFSVERPDGSNFTLKIRSTKLEDSAMYFCARPVLAGYWETQYFGPGTRLLVL.

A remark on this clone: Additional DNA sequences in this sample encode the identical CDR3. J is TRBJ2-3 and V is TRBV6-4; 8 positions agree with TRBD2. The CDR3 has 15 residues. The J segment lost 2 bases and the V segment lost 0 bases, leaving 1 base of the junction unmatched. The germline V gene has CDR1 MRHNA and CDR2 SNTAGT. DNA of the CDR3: TGTGCCAGCAGTGACTCCGGGGGGGCCACAGATACGCAGTATTTT. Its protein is CASSDSGGATDTQYF.

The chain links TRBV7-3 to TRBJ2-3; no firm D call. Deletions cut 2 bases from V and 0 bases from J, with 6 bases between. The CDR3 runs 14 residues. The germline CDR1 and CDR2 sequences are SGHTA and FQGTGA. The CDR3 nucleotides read TGTGCCAGCAGCTTAGGTCTAAGCACAGATACGCAGTATTTT. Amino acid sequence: CASSLGLSTDTQYF.

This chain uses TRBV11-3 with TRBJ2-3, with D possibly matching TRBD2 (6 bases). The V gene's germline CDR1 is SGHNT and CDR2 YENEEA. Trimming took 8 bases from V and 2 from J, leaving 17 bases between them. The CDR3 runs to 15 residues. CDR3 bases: TGTGCCAGCGGAGCGGGTGGGAGATTCACAGATACGCAGTATTTT. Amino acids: CASGAGGRFTDTQYF.

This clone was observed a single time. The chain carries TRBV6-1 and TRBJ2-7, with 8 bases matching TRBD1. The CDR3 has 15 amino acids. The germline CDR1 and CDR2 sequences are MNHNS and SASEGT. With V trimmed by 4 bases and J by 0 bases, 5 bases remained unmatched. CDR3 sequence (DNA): TGTGCCAGCAGTGGGGGACAGGCAATCTCCTACGAGCAGTACTTC. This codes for CASSGGQAISYEQYF.

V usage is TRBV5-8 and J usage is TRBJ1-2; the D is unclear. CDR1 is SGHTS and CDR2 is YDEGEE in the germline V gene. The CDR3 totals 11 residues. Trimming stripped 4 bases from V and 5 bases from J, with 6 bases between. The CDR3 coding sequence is TGTGCCAGCAGCCTCGGGTATGGCTACACCTTC. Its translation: CASSLGYGYTF. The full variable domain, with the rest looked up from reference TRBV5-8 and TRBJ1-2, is EAGVTQSPTHLIKTRGQQATLRCSPISGHTSVYWYQQALGLGLQFLLWYDEGEERNRGNFPPRFSGRQFPNYSSELNVNALELEDSALYLCASSLGYGYTFGSGTRLTVV.

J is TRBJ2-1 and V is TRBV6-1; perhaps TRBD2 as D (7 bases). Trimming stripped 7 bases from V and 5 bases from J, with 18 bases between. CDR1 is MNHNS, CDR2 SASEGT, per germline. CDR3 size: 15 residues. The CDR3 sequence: CASIFEGGTHNEQFF. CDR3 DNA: TGTGCCAGCATCTTTGAGGGGGGGACGCACAATGAGCAGTTCTTC.

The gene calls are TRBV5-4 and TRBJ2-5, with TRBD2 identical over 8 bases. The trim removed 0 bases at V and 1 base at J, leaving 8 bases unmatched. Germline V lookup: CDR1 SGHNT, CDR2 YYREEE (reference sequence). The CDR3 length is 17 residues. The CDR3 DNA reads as TGTGCCAGCAGCTTGGCCCGTGGTAGCGGGACCCAAGAGACCCAGTACTTC. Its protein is CASSLARGSGTQETQYF.

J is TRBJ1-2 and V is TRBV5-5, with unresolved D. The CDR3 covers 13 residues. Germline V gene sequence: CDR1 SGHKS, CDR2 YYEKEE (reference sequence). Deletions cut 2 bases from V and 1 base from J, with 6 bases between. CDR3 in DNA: TGTGCCAGCAGCTTTGAGAATAACTATGGCTACACCTTC. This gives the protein CASSFENNYGYTF.

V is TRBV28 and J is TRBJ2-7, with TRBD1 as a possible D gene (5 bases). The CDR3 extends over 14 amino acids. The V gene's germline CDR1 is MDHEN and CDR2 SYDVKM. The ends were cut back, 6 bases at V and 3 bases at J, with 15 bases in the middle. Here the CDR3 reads CASRSPAGIYEQYF. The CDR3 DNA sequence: TGTGCCAGCAGGTCACCGGCAGGGATCTACGAGCAGTACTTC.

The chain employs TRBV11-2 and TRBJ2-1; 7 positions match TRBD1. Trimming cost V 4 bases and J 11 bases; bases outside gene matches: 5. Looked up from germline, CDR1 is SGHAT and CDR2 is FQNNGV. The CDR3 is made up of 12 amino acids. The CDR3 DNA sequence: TGTGCCAGCAGCTCACAGGGACAGAAGCAGTTCTTC. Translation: CASSSQGQKQFF.

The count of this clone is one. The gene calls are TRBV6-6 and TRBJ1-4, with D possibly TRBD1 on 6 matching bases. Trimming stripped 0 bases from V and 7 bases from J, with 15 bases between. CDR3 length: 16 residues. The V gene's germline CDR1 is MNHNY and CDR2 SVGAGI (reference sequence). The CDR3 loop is CASSYSGARVVEKLFF. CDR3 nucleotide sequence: TGTGCCAGCAGTTACTCGGGGGCGCGAGTCGTTGAAAAACTGTTTTTT.

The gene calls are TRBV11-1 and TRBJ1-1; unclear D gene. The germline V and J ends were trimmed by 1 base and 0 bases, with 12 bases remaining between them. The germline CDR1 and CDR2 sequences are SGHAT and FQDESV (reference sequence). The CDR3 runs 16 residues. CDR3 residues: CASSLGSGIMNTEAFF. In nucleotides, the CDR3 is TGTGCCAGCAGCTTAGGGTCGGGGATCATGAACACTGAAGCTTTCTTT.

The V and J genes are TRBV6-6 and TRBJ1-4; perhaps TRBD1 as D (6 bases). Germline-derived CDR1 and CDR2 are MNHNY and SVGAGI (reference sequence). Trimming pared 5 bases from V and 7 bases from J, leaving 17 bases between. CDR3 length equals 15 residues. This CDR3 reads CASSAPGDVAEKLFF. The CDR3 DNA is TGTGCCAGCAGTGCCCCAGGGGACGTAGCTGAAAAACTGTTTTTT.

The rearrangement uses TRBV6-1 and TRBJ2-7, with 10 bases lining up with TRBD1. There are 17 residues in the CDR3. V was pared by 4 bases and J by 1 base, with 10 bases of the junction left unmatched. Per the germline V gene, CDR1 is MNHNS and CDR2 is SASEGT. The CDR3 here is CASSGPGQGTMSYEQYF. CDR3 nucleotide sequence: TGTGCCAGCAGTGGGCCGGGACAGGGGACAATGTCCTACGAGCAGTACTTC.

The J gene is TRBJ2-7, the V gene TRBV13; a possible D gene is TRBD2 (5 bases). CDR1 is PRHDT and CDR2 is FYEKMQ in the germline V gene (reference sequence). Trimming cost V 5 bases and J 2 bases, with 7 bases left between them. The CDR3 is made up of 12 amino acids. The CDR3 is CASSQRTYEQYF. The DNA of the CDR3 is TGTGCCAGCAGCCAGCGGACCTACGAGCAGTACTTC.

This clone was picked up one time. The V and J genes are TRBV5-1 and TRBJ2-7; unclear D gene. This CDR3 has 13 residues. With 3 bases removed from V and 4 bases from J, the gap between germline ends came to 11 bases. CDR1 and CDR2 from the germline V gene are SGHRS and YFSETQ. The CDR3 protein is CASSSTLNYEQYF. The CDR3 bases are TGCGCCAGCAGCTCTACTCTGAATTACGAGCAGTACTTC.